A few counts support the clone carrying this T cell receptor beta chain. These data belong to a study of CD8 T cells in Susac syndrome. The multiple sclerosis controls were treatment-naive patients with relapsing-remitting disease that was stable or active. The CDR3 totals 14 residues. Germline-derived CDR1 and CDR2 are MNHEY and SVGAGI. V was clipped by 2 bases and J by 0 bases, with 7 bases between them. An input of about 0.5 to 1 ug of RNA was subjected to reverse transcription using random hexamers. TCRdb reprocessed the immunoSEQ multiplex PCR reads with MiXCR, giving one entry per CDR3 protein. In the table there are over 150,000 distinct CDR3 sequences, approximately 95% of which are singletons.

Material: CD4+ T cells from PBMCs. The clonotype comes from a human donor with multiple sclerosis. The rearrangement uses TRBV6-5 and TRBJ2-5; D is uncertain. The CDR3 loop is CASSYTQYQETQYF. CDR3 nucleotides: TGTGCCAGCAGTTACACCCAGTACCAAGAGACCCAGTACTTC.